This TCR beta chain was observed in a study of regulatory T cells in long-lasting Graves disease. Time point indicated: persistent/refractory GD, antithyroid drugs over 5 years with positive TRAb. Researchers made the TCR library from RNA that was extracted from PBMCs. Germline lookup yields CDR1 MNHNS and CDR2 SASEGT. Trimming took off 6 bases at V and 4 bases at J, with 18 bases between the two ends. This CDR3 comprises 15 residues. Study conclusions and caveats: Newly diagnosed patients shared about a thousand public clonotypes; persistent patients shared approximately 2,700.

This clonotype appeared a few times. The target antigen is unknown. iRepertoire HTBI primers and Arm-PCR of CDR3 regions built TCR beta libraries. TCRdb reanalysed the multiplex PCR reads using MiXCR and keeps one entry per CDR3 protein. The sample carries about 460,000 distinct CDR3 sequences, 22% recorded once. The source of this sequence is a female donor with Graves disease. The sample in question was peripheral blood mononuclear cells (PBMCs), obtained when the disease was refractory, from a patient treated with antithyroid drugs. This rearrangement joins TRBV6-1 to TRBJ2-5; D tentatively reads TRBD1 or TRBD2 (5 bases each). The CDR3 sequence is CASSPGQAGRETQYF. The CDR3 DNA follows: TGTGCCAGCAGCCCCGGGCAGGCAGGGAGAGAGACCCAGTACTTC.